The source of this T cell receptor (beta chain) is a study of shared clonotypes between healthy human individuals. Overall study results and limits: What naive subsets generally showed was a larger estimated richness than memory subsets showed. What limited the represented genetic and exposure-history diversity was the small number of donors. Clonotypes that were shared across a few donors made up around 5% of naive CD4 clonotypes.

Data came from immunoSEQ multiplex PCR; TCRdb stores just in-frame clones and leaves some out. The sample records over 850,000 clones, 70% to 80% being singletons. The CDR3 is made up of 13 amino acids. V lost 4 bases, J lost 4 bases, and 2 bases stayed unmatched. Per germline, CDR1 SNHLY and CDR2 FYNNEI. As to this clone: The antigen is unknown.

This clonotype was sampled from a man younger than 35 in good health. Some clones in this sample may be carry-over from other donors' samples. Source material: memory CD4+ T cells from PBMCs. Indicated subset: CD45RA-negative fraction. The chain has TRBV2 and TRBJ1-2; 8 bases match TRBD1. The CDR3 loop is CASSGQGTYGYTF. The CDR3 coding sequence is TGTGCCAGCAGTGGACAGGGGACCTATGGCTACACCTTC.